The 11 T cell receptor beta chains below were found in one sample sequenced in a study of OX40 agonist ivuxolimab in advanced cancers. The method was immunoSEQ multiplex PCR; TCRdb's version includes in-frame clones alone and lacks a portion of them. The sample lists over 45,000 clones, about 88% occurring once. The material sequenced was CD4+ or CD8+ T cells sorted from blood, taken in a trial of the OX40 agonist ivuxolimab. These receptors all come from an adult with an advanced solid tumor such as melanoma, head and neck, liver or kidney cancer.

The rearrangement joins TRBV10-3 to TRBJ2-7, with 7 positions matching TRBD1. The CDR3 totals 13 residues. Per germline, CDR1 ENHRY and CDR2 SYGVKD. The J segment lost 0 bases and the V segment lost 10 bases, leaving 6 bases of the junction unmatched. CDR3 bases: TGTGCCACTAAGGACAGGCTCTCCTACGAGCAGTACTTC. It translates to CATKDRLSYEQYF.

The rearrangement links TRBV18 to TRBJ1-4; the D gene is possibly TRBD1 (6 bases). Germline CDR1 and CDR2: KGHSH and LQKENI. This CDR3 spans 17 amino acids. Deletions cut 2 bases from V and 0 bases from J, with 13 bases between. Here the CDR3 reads CASSPANRAATNEKLFF. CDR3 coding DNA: TGTGCCAGCTCACCAGCGAACAGGGCTGCAACTAATGAAAAACTGTTTTTT. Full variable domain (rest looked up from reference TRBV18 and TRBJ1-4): NAGVMQNPRHLVRRRGQEARLRCSPMKGHSHVYWYRQLPEEGLKFMVYLQKENIIDESGMPKERFSAEFPKEGPSILRIQQVVRGDSAAYFCASSPANRAATNEKLFFGSGTQLSVL.

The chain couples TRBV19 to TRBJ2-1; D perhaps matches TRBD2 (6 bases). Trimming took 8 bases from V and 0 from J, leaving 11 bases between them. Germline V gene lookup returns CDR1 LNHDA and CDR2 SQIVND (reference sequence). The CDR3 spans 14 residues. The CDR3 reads CASHAGSSYNEQFF. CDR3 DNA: TGTGCCAGTCACGCGGGAAGCTCCTACAATGAGCAGTTCTTC.

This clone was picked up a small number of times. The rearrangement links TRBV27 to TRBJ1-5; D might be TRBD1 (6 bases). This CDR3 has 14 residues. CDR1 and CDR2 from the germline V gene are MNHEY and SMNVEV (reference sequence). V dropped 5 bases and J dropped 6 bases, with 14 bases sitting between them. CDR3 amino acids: CASSPVQGPQPQHF. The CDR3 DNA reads TGTGCCAGCAGTCCAGTACAGGGACCTCAGCCCCAGCATTTT.

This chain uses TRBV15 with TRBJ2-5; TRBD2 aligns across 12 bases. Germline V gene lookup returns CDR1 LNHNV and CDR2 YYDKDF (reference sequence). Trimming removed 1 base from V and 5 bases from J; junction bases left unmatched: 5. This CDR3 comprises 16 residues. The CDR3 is CATSRGTSGDLETQYF. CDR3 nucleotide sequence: TGTGCCACCAGCAGAGGGACTAGCGGGGACCTGGAGACCCAGTACTTC.

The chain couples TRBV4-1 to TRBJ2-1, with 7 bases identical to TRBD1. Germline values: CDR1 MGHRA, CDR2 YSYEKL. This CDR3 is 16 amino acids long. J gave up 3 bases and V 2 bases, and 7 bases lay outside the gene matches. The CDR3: CASSQPDRALYNEQFF. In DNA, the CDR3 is TGCGCCAGCAGCCAACCTGACAGGGCCCTCTACAATGAGCAGTTCTTC.

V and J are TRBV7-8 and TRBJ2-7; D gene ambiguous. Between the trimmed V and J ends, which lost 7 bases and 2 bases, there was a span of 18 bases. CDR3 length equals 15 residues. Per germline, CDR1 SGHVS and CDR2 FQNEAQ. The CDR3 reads CASNRPEAGTYEQYF. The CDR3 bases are TGTGCCAGCAACCGACCCGAGGCTGGAACCTACGAGCAGTACTTC.

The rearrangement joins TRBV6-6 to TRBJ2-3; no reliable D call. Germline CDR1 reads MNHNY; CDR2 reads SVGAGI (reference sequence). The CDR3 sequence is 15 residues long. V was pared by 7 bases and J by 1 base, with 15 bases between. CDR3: CASTVMGSRTDTQYF. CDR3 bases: TGTGCCAGCACTGTAATGGGAAGTCGCACAGATACGCAGTATTTT.

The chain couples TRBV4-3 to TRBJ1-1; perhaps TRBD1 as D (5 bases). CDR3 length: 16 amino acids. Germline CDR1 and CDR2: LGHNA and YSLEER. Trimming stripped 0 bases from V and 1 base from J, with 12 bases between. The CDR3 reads CASSQDWAGKNTEAFF. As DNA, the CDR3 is TGCGCCAGCAGCCAAGATTGGGCAGGGAAGAACACTGAAGCTTTCTTT.

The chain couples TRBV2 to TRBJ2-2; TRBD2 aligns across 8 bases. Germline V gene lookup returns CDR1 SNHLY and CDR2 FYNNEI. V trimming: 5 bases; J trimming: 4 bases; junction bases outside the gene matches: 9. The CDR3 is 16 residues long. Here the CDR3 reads CASSILTSVSTGELFF. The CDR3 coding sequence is TGTGCCAGCAGTATCTTGACTAGCGTAAGCACCGGGGAGCTGTTTTTT.

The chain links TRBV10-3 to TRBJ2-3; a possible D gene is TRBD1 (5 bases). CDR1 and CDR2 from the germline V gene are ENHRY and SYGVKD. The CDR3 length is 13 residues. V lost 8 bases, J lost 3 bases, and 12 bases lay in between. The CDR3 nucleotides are TGTGCCATCGGGCAGGGAAGGACAGATACGCAGTATTTT. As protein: CAIGQGRTDTQYF.